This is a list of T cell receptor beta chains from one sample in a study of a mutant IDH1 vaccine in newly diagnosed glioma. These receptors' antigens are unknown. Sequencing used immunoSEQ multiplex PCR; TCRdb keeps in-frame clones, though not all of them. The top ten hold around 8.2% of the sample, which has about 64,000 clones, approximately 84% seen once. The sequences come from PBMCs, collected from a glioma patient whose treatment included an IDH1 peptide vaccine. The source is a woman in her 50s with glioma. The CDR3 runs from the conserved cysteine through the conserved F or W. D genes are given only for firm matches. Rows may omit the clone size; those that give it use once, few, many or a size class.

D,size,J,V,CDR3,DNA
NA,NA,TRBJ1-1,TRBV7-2,CASSLARENTEAFF,TGTGCCAGCAGCTTAGCTAGGGAGAACACTGAAGCTTTCTTT
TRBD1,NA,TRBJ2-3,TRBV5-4,CASSQDRGTDTQYF,TGTGCCAGCAGCCAGGACAGGGGCACAGATACGCAGTATTTT
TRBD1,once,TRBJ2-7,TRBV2,CASTGTGSHEQYF,TGTGCCAGCACCGGGACAGGGTCCCACGAGCAGTACTTC
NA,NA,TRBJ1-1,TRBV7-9,CASSLYSGQNTEAFF,TGTGCCAGCAGCTTGTACAGCGGTCAGAACACTGAAGCTTTCTTT
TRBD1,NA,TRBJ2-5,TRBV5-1,CASSRTGGEETQYF,TGCGCCAGCAGCCGGACAGGGGGCGAAGAGACCCAGTACTTC
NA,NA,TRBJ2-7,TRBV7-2,CASSLSGQSSYEQYF,TGTGCCAGCAGCTTATCAGGGCAAAGCTCCTACGAGCAGTACTTC
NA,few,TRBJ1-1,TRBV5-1,CASSLAPKTPEAFF,TGCGCCAGCAGCTTGGCCCCCAAGACACCTGAAGCTTTCTTT
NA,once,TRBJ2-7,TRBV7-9,CASSPRIQEAYEQYF,TGTGCCAGCAGCCCCCGGATACAGGAAGCCTACGAGCAGTACTTC
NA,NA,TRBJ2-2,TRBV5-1,CASSPEDANTGELFF,TGCGCCAGCAGCCCCGAAGACGCGAACACCGGGGAGCTGTTTTTT
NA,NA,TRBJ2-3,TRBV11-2,CASRSVRGQTRTDTQYF,TGTGCCAGCAGAAGTGTGCGGGGCCAGACACGCACAGATACGCAGTATTTT
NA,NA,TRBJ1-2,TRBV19,CASSPQPIGRKANYGYTF,TGTGCCAGTAGTCCACAACCCATCGGACGTAAAGCTAACTATGGCTACACCTTC
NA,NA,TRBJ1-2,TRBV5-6,CASSFFNTEGSYGYTF,TGTGCCAGCAGCTTTTTTAATACGGAGGGAAGCTATGGCTACACCTTC
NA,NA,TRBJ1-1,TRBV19,CASSLTGNTEAFF,TGTGCCAGTAGCCTCACAGGGAACACTGAAGCTTTCTTT
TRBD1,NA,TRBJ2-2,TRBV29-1,CSVRGGPGELFF,TGCAGCGTTAGAGGGGGCCCCGGGGAGCTGTTTTTT
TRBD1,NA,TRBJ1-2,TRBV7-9,CASSSRTGYYGYTF,TGTGCCAGCAGCTCCCGGACAGGGTACTATGGCTACACCTTC
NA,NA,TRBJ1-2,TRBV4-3,CASSQDRTPDPNYGYTF,TGCGCCAGCAGCCAAGATAGGACACCCGATCCCAACTATGGCTACACCTTC
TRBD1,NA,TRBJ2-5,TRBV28,CASSRDRGQTQYF,TGTGCCAGCAGCCGCGACAGGGGACAGACCCAGTACTTC
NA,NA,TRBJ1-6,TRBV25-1,CASSELGGGSPLHF,TGTGCCAGCAGTGAATTGGGGGGAGGCTCACCCCTCCACTTT
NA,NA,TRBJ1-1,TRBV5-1,CASSLGPGEVTEAFF,TGCGCCAGCAGCTTGGGACCGGGGGAGGTGACTGAAGCTTTCTTT
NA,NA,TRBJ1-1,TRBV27,CASSLSAWGNTEAFF,TGTGCCAGCAGTTTATCGGCTTGGGGGAACACTGAAGCTTTCTTT
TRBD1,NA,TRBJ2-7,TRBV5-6,CASSSRRQGSSYEQYF,TGTGCCAGCAGCTCGCGCAGACAGGGTAGCTCCTACGAGCAGTACTTC
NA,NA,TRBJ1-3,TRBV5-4,CASSLGARPGNTIYF,TGTGCCAGCAGCTTGGGGGCGCGACCTGGAAACACCATATATTTT
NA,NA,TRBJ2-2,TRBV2,CASSEASSTGNTGELFF,TGTGCCAGCAGTGAAGCTAGCTCAACAGGGAACACCGGGGAGCTGTTTTTT
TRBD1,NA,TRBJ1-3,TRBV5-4,CASSAPSGGPGNTIYF,TGTGCCAGCAGCGCGCCATCAGGGGGCCCTGGAAACACCATATATTTT
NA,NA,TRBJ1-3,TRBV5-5,CASSFPPDGSGNTIYF,TGTGCCAGCAGTTTTCCCCCGGACGGCTCTGGAAACACCATATATTTT
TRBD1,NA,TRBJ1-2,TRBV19,CASSKRQGNNYGYTF,TGTGCCAGTAGTAAGAGACAGGGGAATAACTATGGCTACACCTTC
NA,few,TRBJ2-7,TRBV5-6,CASSSGYEQYF,TGTGCCAGCAGCTCAGGCTACGAGCAGTACTTC
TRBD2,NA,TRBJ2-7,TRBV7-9,CASSGGAGGLSYEQYF,TGTGCCAGCAGCGGGGGCGCGGGGGGCCTCTCCTACGAGCAGTACTTC
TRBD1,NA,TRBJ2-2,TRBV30,CAWTGTGSYGELFF,TGTGCCTGGACCGGGACAGGGAGTTACGGGGAGCTGTTTTTT
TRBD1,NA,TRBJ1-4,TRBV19,CASSDRDRMREKLFF,TGTGCCAGTAGTGACCGGGACAGGATGCGAGAAAAACTGTTTTTT
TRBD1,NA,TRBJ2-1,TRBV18,CASSRQGGWNEQFF,TGTGCCAGCTCACGACAGGGGGGTTGGAATGAGCAGTTCTTC
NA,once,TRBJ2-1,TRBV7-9,CASSRDVGNEQFF,TGTGCCAGCAGCCGGGACGTGGGGAATGAGCAGTTCTTC
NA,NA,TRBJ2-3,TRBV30,CARKTASTDTQYF,TGTGCCCGGAAAACGGCGAGCACAGATACGCAGTATTTT
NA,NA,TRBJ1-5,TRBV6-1,CASSGNRVATSNQPQHF,TGTGCCAGCAGTGGAAACAGGGTCGCTACGAGCAATCAGCCCCAGCATTTT
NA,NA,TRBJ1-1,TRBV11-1,CASSPRGTEAFF,TGTGCCAGCAGCCCAAGGGGCACTGAAGCTTTCTTT
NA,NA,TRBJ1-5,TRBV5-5,CASSLGGSNQPQHF,TGTGCCAGCAGCTTAGGTGGAAGCAATCAGCCCCAGCATTTT
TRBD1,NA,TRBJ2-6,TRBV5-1,CASSFGTGDSGANVLTF,TGCGCCAGCAGCTTCGGGACAGGCGACTCTGGGGCCAACGTCCTGACTTTC
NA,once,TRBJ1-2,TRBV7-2,CASSLGPGDYGYTF,TGTGCCAGCAGCTTAGGTCCTGGGGACTATGGCTACACCTTC
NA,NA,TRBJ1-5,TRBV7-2,CASSFMGGGTRNQPQHF,TGTGCCAGCAGCTTTATGGGGGGTGGGACGCGCAATCAGCCCCAGCATTTT
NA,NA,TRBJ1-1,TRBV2,CASSEVLVPFF,TGTGCCAGCAGTGAGGTTTTAGTGCCTTTCTTT
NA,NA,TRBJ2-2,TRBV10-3,CAISESGRDTGELFF,TGTGCCATCAGTGAGTCGGGTCGGGACACCGGGGAGCTGTTTTTT
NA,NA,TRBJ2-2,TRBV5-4,CASSSRTATTGELFF,TGTGCCAGCAGTTCCCGGACAGCGACCACCGGGGAGCTGTTTTTT
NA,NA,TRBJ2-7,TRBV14,CASGYRVQYF,TGTGCCAGCGGCTACAGGGTGCAGTACTTC
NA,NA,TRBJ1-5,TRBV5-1,CASSLVAGLNQPQHF,TGCGCCAGCAGCTTGGTGGCAGGCCTCAATCAGCCCCAGCATTTT
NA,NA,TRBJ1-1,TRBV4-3,CASSQGGRGGTEAFF,TGCGCCAGCAGCCAAGGTGGGCGGGGGGGCACTGAAGCTTTCTTT
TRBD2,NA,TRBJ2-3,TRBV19,CASSITSGARTDTQYF,TGTGCCAGTAGTATTACTAGCGGGGCCCGCACAGATACGCAGTATTTT
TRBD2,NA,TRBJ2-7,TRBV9,CASSVAAGALGQYF,TGTGCCAGCAGCGTAGCAGCGGGGGCCCTTGGGCAGTACTTC
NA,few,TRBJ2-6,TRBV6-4,CASSDTDRFGANVLTF,TGTGCCAGCAGTGACACAGACAGGTTTGGGGCCAACGTCCTGACTTTC
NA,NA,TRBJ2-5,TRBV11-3,CASSSVLGPTQYF,TGTGCCAGCAGCTCAGTCTTGGGACCGACCCAGTACTTC
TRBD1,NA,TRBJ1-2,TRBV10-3,CAISHTGGNGYTF,TGTGCCATCAGCCACACAGGGGGTAATGGCTACACCTTC
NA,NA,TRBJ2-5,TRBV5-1,CASSLVGTLQETQYF,TGCGCCAGCAGCTTGGTCGGGACACTCCAAGAGACCCAGTACTTC
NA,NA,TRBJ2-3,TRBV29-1,CSVTGPSTDTQYF,TGCAGCGTCACAGGGCCCAGCACAGATACGCAGTATTTT